These 11 T cell receptor beta chains originate from one sample sequenced in a study of cytomegalovirus exposure and HLA in healthy donors. With 60 Vbeta and 13 Jbeta primers, the PCR was carried out. Assay used: immunoSEQ multiplex PCR; TCRdb lists only in-frame clones, some missing. The table lists fewer than 200,000 clones, nearly 80% of them singletons. What was sequenced was PBMCs. The receptor source for this set is a man aged 35 to 55 in good health and CMV-seropositive.

The CDR3 coding sequence is TGTGCCAGCAGGCATACAGGGGCGGCCGAGCAGTACTTC. Amino acid sequence: CASRHTGAAEQYF. V and J are TRBV5-6 and TRBJ2-7; 7 bases map to TRBD1. The trim removed 5 bases at V and 6 bases at J, leaving 8 bases unmatched. There are 13 residues in the CDR3. The germline CDR1 and CDR2 sequences are SGHDT and YYEEEE.

This chain joins TRBV7-2 and TRBJ1-4; the D is unclear. The V end lost 4 bases, the J end lost 3 bases, and 12 bases lay between the germline ends. Per the germline V gene, CDR1 is SGHTA and CDR2 is FQGNSA. This CDR3 region has 15 residues. The CDR3 spells CASSSYLLANEKLFF. The CDR3 coding sequence is TGTGCCAGCAGCTCCTACCTATTGGCTAATGAAAAACTGTTTTTT. Full variable domain (missing parts from reference TRBV7-2 and TRBJ1-4): GAGVSQSPSNKVTEKGKDVELRCDPISGHTALYWYRQSLGQGLEFLIYFQGNSAPDKSGLPSDRFSAERTGGSVSTLTIQRTQQEDSAVYLCASSSYLLANEKLFFGSGTQLSVL.

This clone was seen a single time. The chain has TRBV10-3 and TRBJ1-2; 8 positions match TRBD1. Losses at the gene ends were 6 bases for V and 5 bases for J; bases not matched to a gene: 11. CDR1 and CDR2 from the germline V gene are ENHRY and SYGVKD. This CDR3 has 15 residues. Here the CDR3 reads CAISRDQGARYGYTF. DNA for the CDR3: TGTGCCATCAGCCGCGACCAGGGGGCCAGGTATGGCTACACCTTC.

This clone was counted a few times. The rearrangement uses TRBV6-1 and TRBJ2-7, with a possible D match to TRBD1 (6 bases). Trimming removed 7 bases at V and 5 bases at J, with 18 bases between. CDR1 is MNHNS and CDR2 is SASEGT in the germline V gene. This CDR3 has 14 residues. The CDR3 sequence: CASTRDTGRDEQYF. The CDR3 nucleotides read TGTGCCAGCACCCGGGACACTGGTCGCGACGAGCAGTACTTC.

This chain links TRBV18 with TRBJ2-7; no clear D gene. CDR1 and CDR2 (germline): KGHSH, LQKENI. The ends were cut back, 1 base at V and 1 base at J, with 5 bases in the middle. CDR3 length: 13 residues. The CDR3 loop reads CASSPRQSYEQYF. CDR3 DNA sequence: TGTGCCAGCTCACCACGTCAGTCCTACGAGCAGTACTTC. Based on the CDR3 plus reference TRBV18 and TRBJ2-7, the full variable domain is NAGVMQNPRHLVRRRGQEARLRCSPMKGHSHVYWYRQLPEEGLKFMVYLQKENIIDESGMPKERFSAEFPKEGPSILRIQQVVRGDSAAYFCASSPRQSYEQYFGPGTRLTVT.

This chain uses TRBV7-9 with TRBJ2-7; 9 bases fit TRBD1. Losses at the gene ends were 4 bases for V and 8 bases for J; bases not matched to a gene: 6. Germline CDR1 and CDR2: SEHNR and FQNEAQ (reference sequence). The CDR3 length is 13 residues. CDR3 coding DNA: TGTGCCAGCAGCTACCAGGACAGGGGTAAGCAGTACTTC. Its protein product is CASSYQDRGKQYF.

This chain uses TRBV5-8 with TRBJ1-1; D ambiguous. Germline lookup yields CDR1 SGHTS and CDR2 YDEGEE. Between the trimmed V and J ends, which lost 7 bases and 0 bases, there was a span of 13 bases. The CDR3 is 14 amino acids. The CDR3 sequence: CASLKRLMNTEAFF. The CDR3 DNA reads TGTGCCAGCCTAAAACGACTGATGAACACTGAAGCTTTCTTT.

The chain is built from TRBV5-1 and TRBJ2-5; 7 bases map to TRBD1. The CDR3 consists of 15 residues. V gave up 0 bases and J gave up 1 base; unmatched junction bases: 3. The germline CDR1 and CDR2 sequences are SGHRS and YFSETQ. This CDR3 reads CASSLGTGPQETQYF. In nucleotides, the CDR3 is TGCGCCAGCAGCTTGGGGACAGGTCCCCAAGAGACCCAGTACTTC. The full variable domain, completed using reference TRBV5-1 and TRBJ2-5, is KAGVTQTPRYLIKTRGQQVTLSCSPISGHRSVSWYQQTPGQGLQFLFEYFSETQRNKGNFPGRFSGRQFSNSRSEMNVSTLELGDSALYLCASSLGTGPQETQYFGPGTRLLVL.

This clone was detected only a few times. This chain uses TRBV19 with TRBJ2-7, with D maybe TRBD1 (6 bases). Germline lookup yields CDR1 LNHDA and CDR2 SQIVND (reference sequence). Trimming took off 3 bases at V and 6 bases at J, with 15 bases between the two ends. The CDR3 runs to 14 residues. The CDR3 region is CASSISGASSEQYF. Here the CDR3 DNA reads TGTGCCAGTAGTATTTCAGGGGCTTCATCCGAGCAGTACTTC.

This clone was counted between two and nine times. The chain combines TRBV5-1 with TRBJ1-4; 7 nucleotides match TRBD1. Germline CDR1 and CDR2: SGHRS and YFSETQ. This CDR3 has 15 amino acids. J was trimmed by 4 bases and V by 0 bases; bases with no gene match: 3. CDR3 sequence: CASSLAGQSNEKLFF. The DNA for the CDR3 is TGCGCCAGCAGCTTGGCGGGACAGAGTAATGAAAAACTGTTTTTT.

This clone turned up a few times. V gene TRBV30 combines with J gene TRBJ2-5; a possible D gene is TRBD2 (6 bases). Trimming took off 2 bases at V and 5 bases at J, with 15 bases between the two ends. CDR1 is GTSNPN and CDR2 is SVGIG in the germline V gene (reference sequence). There are 14 residues in the CDR3. The CDR3 loop reads CAWSPTRGGETQYF. The CDR3 DNA reads TGTGCCTGGAGTCCGACTAGAGGAGGGGAGACCCAGTACTTC.